Listed below are T cell receptor beta chains from one sample, sequenced in a study of blood T cell repertoires in COVID-19. Generated by immunoSEQ multiplex PCR, the TCRdb table keeps only in-frame clones and is missing some. The sample carries 130,000 or so clones, roughly four fifths recorded once. Sequences were obtained from peripheral blood. The receptor source for this set is a human donor in a cohort sampled during active COVID-19. Each CDR3 is given with its conserved first and last residue. D genes are given only for firm matches. Clone size is given for some rows only: seen once, a few or many times, or a class if the clone is expanded.

DNA	CDR3	J	size	D	V
TGCAGCGTTGAAGTCCAGGGGTCGGATCAGCCCCAGCATTTT	CSVEVQGSDQPQHF	TRBJ1-5	.	.	TRBV29-1
TGTGCCACCCAGACACAGAGCTCTGGAAACACCATATATTTT	CATQTQSSGNTIYF	TRBJ1-3	.	.	TRBV7-9
TGTGCCAGCAGACCGCGGGGGTTCGATACGCAGTATTTT	CASRPRGFDTQYF	TRBJ2-3	.	TRBD2	TRBV25-1
TGTGCCATCAGTGAGTCGGGGGGACCCGAAGCTTTCTTT	CAISESGGPEAFF	TRBJ1-1	.	.	TRBV10-3
TGTGCCAGCAGGGGCCGTAGATACACTGAAGCTTTCTTT	CASRGRRYTEAFF	TRBJ1-1	.	.	TRBV9
TGTGCCAGCAGTCCCGACAGGGGTGGAGGCTGGACCCAGTACTTC	CASSPDRGGGWTQYF	TRBJ2-5	.	TRBD1	TRBV6-5
TGCGCCAGCAGCTTCCGGACTGGCTCTAGCACAGATACGCAGTATTTT	CASSFRTGSSTDTQYF	TRBJ2-3	.	.	TRBV5-1
TGCAGCGTTGTATCGGCAGGGGAGAACACTGAAGCTTTCTTT	CSVVSAGENTEAFF	TRBJ1-1	.	.	TRBV29-1
TGTGCCAGCAGTTACGAAGTAACCGGCGAGCAGTACTTC	CASSYEVTGEQYF	TRBJ2-7	.	.	TRBV6-5
TGTGCCAGCAGAGGAGGTGAGGGGGCCTACGAGCAGTACTTC	CASRGGEGAYEQYF	TRBJ2-7	.	.	TRBV6-5
TGTGCCAGCAGGGGGACTAGCGGTCACACCGGGGAGCTGTTTTTT	CASRGTSGHTGELFF	TRBJ2-2	.	TRBD2	TRBV6-5
TGTGCCAGCAGTTCTACCGGGACTACCTTCCAAGAGACCCAGTACTTC	CASSSTGTTFQETQYF	TRBJ2-5	.	TRBD2	TRBV6-5
TGTGCCAGCAGTTTTCGGGTTGGGCAGCCCCAGCATTTT	CASSFRVGQPQHF	TRBJ1-5	.	.	TRBV27
TGTGCCAGTCGTAGGGGGCGCGGTGACACCGGGGAGCTGTTTTTT	CASRRGRGDTGELFF	TRBJ2-2	.	TRBD1	TRBV6-5
TGTGCCAGCAGCTTGCAGGAGGCCTATGGCTACACCTTC	CASSLQEAYGYTF	TRBJ1-2	.	.	TRBV5-6
TGCAGTGCTGGAGAGACAGATGGCTACACCTTC	CSAGETDGYTF	TRBJ1-2	.	.	TRBV20-1
TGTGCCAGCGCGGCGGGACTAGCGGGGACCGGGGAGCTGTTTTTT	CASAAGLAGTGELFF	TRBJ2-2	once	TRBD2	TRBV11-2
TGTGCCTGGAGAGAAACGACAGGCTATAATTCACCCCTCCACTTT	CAWRETTGYNSPLHF	TRBJ1-6	.	.	TRBV30
TGCGCCAGCAGTAGGGACAGGACAGGCGCCAATGAGCAGTTCTTC	CASSRDRTGANEQFF	TRBJ2-1	.	TRBD1	TRBV10-1
TGTGCCAGCAGTTACTCGGAGCTAGCGGGGGGGGAGGGCACAGATACGCAGTATTTT	CASSYSELAGGEGTDTQYF	TRBJ2-3	.	TRBD2	TRBV6-7
TGCAGCGTTGAAGGCAGGGACACCCCCTACGAGCAGTACTTC	CSVEGRDTPYEQYF	TRBJ2-7	.	.	TRBV29-1
TGTGCCAGTAGTACACCCTGGCCAGGGTCGGCGAACACTGAAGCTTTCTTT	CASSTPWPGSANTEAFF	TRBJ1-1	few	.	TRBV19
TGTGCCAGCAGTTACGCGGGTGGTCAGCCCCAGCATTTT	CASSYAGGQPQHF	TRBJ1-5	.	.	TRBV6-5
TGCAGCGCCTTAAGGGACATAAACACCGGGGAGCTGTTTTTT	CSALRDINTGELFF	TRBJ2-2	.	.	TRBV29-1
TGTGCCAGCAGCCCCCGACTAGCGGGGCGGACAGATACGCAGTATTTT	CASSPRLAGRTDTQYF	TRBJ2-3	.	TRBD2	TRBV7-6
TGTGCCAGCAGCCTAGGGACTAGCGGGGGGAGGGAGCAGTACTTC	CASSLGTSGGREQYF	TRBJ2-7	once	TRBD2	TRBV5-4
TGTGCCAGCAGCTTAAGACCACGGCAGGCGAACACTGAAGCTTTCTTT	CASSLRPRQANTEAFF	TRBJ1-1	.	.	TRBV11-2
TGTGCCAGCACCCTGGGGGGAATCGCTTTCTTT	CASTLGGIAFF	TRBJ1-1	.	.	TRBV2
TGTGCCAGCAGCTTGACCAATGCGGGGTTCCAGTACTTC	CASSLTNAGFQYF	TRBJ2-7	.	.	TRBV7-2
TGTGCCAGCAGCCTAATGACTAGCGGGGTCCGAGAGACCCAGTACTTC	CASSLMTSGVRETQYF	TRBJ2-5	.	TRBD2	TRBV13
TGTGCCACCAGCAGGGCGGGGACAGGGCGCTACAATGAGCAGTTCTTC	CATSRAGTGRYNEQFF	TRBJ2-1	.	TRBD1	TRBV15
TGTGCCAGCAGCTTGTCTACTAGTGTGGACGAGCAGTACTTC	CASSLSTSVDEQYF	TRBJ2-7	once	.	TRBV7-9
TGTGCCAGCAGCGTCGACAGGGGAGGAGAAAAACTGTTTTTT	CASSVDRGGEKLFF	TRBJ1-4	.	TRBD1	TRBV25-1
TGTGCCAGCAGCTTCGGGACTAGCGGGGGGGAAGAGACCCAGTACTTC	CASSFGTSGGEETQYF	TRBJ2-5	.	TRBD2	TRBV11-3
TGTGCCATCAGTGGGCCCACGAACACTGAAGCTTTCTTT	CAISGPTNTEAFF	TRBJ1-1	few	.	TRBV10-3
TGTGCCAGCAGCCCACCGCCCGGGACAGTCTCTGGAAACACCATATATTTT	CASSPPPGTVSGNTIYF	TRBJ1-3	.	TRBD1	TRBV5-4
TGTGCCAGCAGCTTGAGGCAAGGAGGCGATTCACCCCTCCACTTT	CASSLRQGGDSPLHF	TRBJ1-6	.	.	TRBV5-6